This T cell receptor beta chain was found in a study of blood T cell repertoires in COVID-19. Study-level information: COVID-19 samples from acute and convalescent phases originated in the United States, Italy and Spain. Sources were T cells, B-cell-depleted T cells, or PBMCs; the material itself was cDNA or gDNA.

In the original workflow: Researchers report that nucleated cell counts were estimated from reference gene primer amplification. TCRdb keeps only in-frame clones here, not all; method: immunoSEQ multiplex PCR. The V and J calls and clone size are taken from that table; D and trimming were inferred from the DNA. The top ten hold about 5.7% of the sample, which has more than 150,000 clones, around 86% seen once. This clonotype originated in a woman aged 40-49 years with acute or convalescent COVID-19. The sequencing input was peripheral blood.

CDR3 in DNA: TGCAGCGTTGAACCGCAGGGGAACACTGAAGCTTTCTTT. It specifies CSVEPQGNTEAFF. V gene TRBV29-1 combines with J gene TRBJ1-1, with D possibly TRBD1 on 5 matching bases. Germline V gives CDR1 SQVTM, CDR2 ANQGSEA. V lost 2 bases and J 1 base, leaving 8 bases between the germline ends. The CDR3 consists of 13 residues.